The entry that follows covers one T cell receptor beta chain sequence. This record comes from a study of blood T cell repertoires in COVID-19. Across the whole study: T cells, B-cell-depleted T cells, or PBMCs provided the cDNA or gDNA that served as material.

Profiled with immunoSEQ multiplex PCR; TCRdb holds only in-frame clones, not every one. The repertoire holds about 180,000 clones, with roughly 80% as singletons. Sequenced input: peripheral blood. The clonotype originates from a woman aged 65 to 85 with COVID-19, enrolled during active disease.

The DNA of the CDR3 is TGCGCCAGCAGCCGGGGGGCTAGCGGGGCGAACACCGGGGAGCTGTTTTTT. As protein: CASSRGASGANTGELFF. The genes are TRBV4-3 and TRBJ2-2; TRBD2 matches at 9 bases. V lost 4 bases and J lost 0; bases outside the gene matches: 6. The CDR3 sequence is 17 residues long. CDR1 is LGHNA, CDR2 YSLEER, per germline.